This passage covers 23 T cell receptor beta chains from one sample sequenced in a study of synovial regulatory T cells in juvenile arthritis. Notes on the study in general: TCR diversity was lower in inflammation-associated blood Treg cells than in other blood Treg cells.

Sequenced by immunoSEQ multiplex PCR; TCRdb stores in-frame clones only, minus some. The specimen's table records approximately 1,300 clones. No antigen has been identified for these receptors. The sample was Treg cells from blood. Subset indicated: HLA-DR+ inflammation-associated blood Treg cells. The source is a donor younger than 30 with juvenile idiopathic arthritis.

Frequency places this clone as large. The chain couples TRBV10-3 to TRBJ1-1. Germline V gene sequence: CDR1 ENHRY, CDR2 SYGVKD. CDR3 length: 14 amino acids. The entry carries no DNA sequence. The CDR3: CAISTGRGLTEAFF.

Frequency places this clone as large. The chain combines TRBV6-1 with TRBJ1-1; the TRBD1 assignment by TCRdb is unverifiable without DNA. Germline V gives CDR1 MNHNS, CDR2 SASEGT. This CDR3 has 14 amino acids. The DNA sequence is not available. The CDR3 spells CASSEEPFRGEAFF.

This clone is classed as medium-sized by frequency. J is TRBJ2-3 and V is TRBV10-3; TCRdb's D call, TRBD2, is unchecked because there is no DNA. CDR3 length: 12 amino acids. There is no recorded DNA. CDR1 is ENHRY, CDR2 SYGVKD, per germline. The CDR3 spells CAISESGRAQYF.

Judged by frequency, this clone is medium-sized. This chain uses TRBV5-1 with TRBJ2-1; the TCRdb D gene call, TRBD2, has no DNA to confirm it. Germline V gives CDR1 SGHRS, CDR2 YFSETQ. This CDR3 region has 20 residues. No DNA is recorded. The CDR3 spells CASSHILAGGTTPSYNEQFF.

This clone is medium-sized by frequency. J is TRBJ2-7 and V is TRBV18. The V gene's germline CDR1 is KGHSH and CDR2 LQKENI. The CDR3 totals 13 residues. The record lacks a DNA sequence. This CDR3 reads CASSQRSPNEQYF.

This clone ranks as medium-sized in terms of frequency. The chain links TRBV18 to TRBJ2-7. Germline CDR1 is KGHSH and CDR2 is LQKENI. This CDR3 contains 15 residues. The entry carries no DNA sequence. The CDR3: CASSPPNRATGEQYF.

This clone is identified as medium-sized from frequency. V usage is TRBV11-2 and J usage is TRBJ1-1; TCRdb lists TRBD1, though no DNA is available to test this call. The CDR3 runs 14 residues. No DNA is recorded. The germline gives CDR1 SGHAT, CDR2 FQNNGV. The CDR3 here is CASSSPWANTEAFF.

The chain joins TRBV6-4 to TRBJ1-2. The CDR3 is 13 amino acids. The record lacks a DNA sequence. Germline V CDR1 and CDR2: MRHNA, SNTAGT. The CDR3 here is CATPPHASCGYTF.

This clone counts as large by frequency. The CDR3 is CASIRTGGGEKLFF. The chain employs TRBV7-9 and TRBJ1-4; TCRdb's D call, TRBD1, is unchecked because there is no DNA. CDR1 and CDR2 from the germline V gene are SEHNR and FQNEAQ (reference sequence). This CDR3 comprises 14 residues. No DNA is recorded.

Frequency places this clone as medium-sized (0.01 to 0.1%). This chain uses TRBV30 with TRBJ1-4; TCRdb's D gene call, TRBD1, goes unchecked for lack of DNA. Per the germline V gene, CDR1 is GTSNPN and CDR2 is SVGIG (reference sequence). CDR3 size: 13 residues. DNA is not recorded here. CDR3: CAWNIVVNEKLFF.

By frequency, this clone registers medium-sized. This chain joins TRBV10-3 and TRBJ2-1; TCRdb's D call, TRBD2, is unchecked because there is no DNA. Germline V gene sequence: CDR1 ENHRY, CDR2 SYGVKD. This CDR3 contains 17 residues. No DNA sequence was recorded. This CDR3 is CAISESIRAAGGNEQFF.

The chain is built from TRBV20-1 and TRBJ2-5. The CDR3 spans 11 residues. No DNA was logged. The germline CDR1 and CDR2 sequences are DFQATT and SNEGSKA (reference sequence). The CDR3 sequence is CSALLGQTQYF.

V gene TRBV7-9 combines with J gene TRBJ2-5; TCRdb outputs TRBD1, but without DNA this stays unchecked. Germline V gene sequence: CDR1 SEHNR, CDR2 FQNEAQ (reference sequence). The CDR3 totals 13 residues. The DNA is unrecorded. The CDR3 reads CASSPRGPETQYF. Looking up the rest from reference TRBV7-9 and TRBJ2-5 gives the full variable domain: DTGVSQNPRHKITKRGQNVTFRCDPISEHNRLYWYRQTLGQGPEFLTYFQNEAQLEKSRLLSDRFSAERPKGSFSTLEIQRTEQGDSAMYLCASSPRGPETQYFGPGTRLLVL.

Considering frequency, this clone is medium-sized. V usage is TRBV5-6 and J usage is TRBJ2-5; TCRdb indicates TRBD2, and absent DNA this call remains unverified. Looked up from germline, CDR1 is SGHDT and CDR2 is YYEEEE. This CDR3 region has 16 residues. The coding DNA is unavailable. Here the CDR3 reads CASSLFVARSPETQYF. The full variable domain, with the rest looked up from reference TRBV5-6 and TRBJ2-5, is DAGVTQSPTHLIKTRGQQVTLRCSPKSGHDTVSWYQQALGQGPQFIFQYYEEEERQRGNFPDRFSGHQFPNYSSELNVNALLLGDSALYLCASSLFVARSPETQYFGPGTRLLVL.

In terms of frequency, this clone is large. The V and J genes are TRBV6-1 and TRBJ1-3. Germline values: CDR1 MNHNS, CDR2 SASEGT. The CDR3 is 15 residues long. This entry has no DNA. The CDR3 spells CASSDPWGSGNTIYF.

This clone shows up as medium-sized by frequency. The chain recombines TRBV19 with TRBJ2-3; TCRdb lists TRBD2, though no DNA is available to test this call. The CDR3 is 14 amino acids. No nucleotide data were recorded. Looked up from germline, CDR1 is LNHDA and CDR2 is SQIVND (reference sequence). CDR3 loop: CASKREFKVDTQYF.

According to its frequency, this clone is medium-sized (0.01 to 0.1%). The chain has TRBV14 and TRBJ1-2; with no DNA, the TCRdb D assignment of TRBD1 cannot be verified. This CDR3 region has 18 residues. No DNA accompanies this entry. Per germline, CDR1 SGHDN and CDR2 FVKESK. CDR3 amino acids: CASSITGTDPSWGYGYTF.

Judged by frequency, this clone is medium-sized (0.01 to 0.1%). This CDR3 reads CASSFLRDLNTEAFF. The V gene is TRBV7-8, the J gene TRBJ1-1. The CDR3 is made up of 15 amino acids. DNA was not recorded. Germline V gene lookup returns CDR1 SGHVS and CDR2 FQNEAQ.

Frequency places this clone as medium-sized (0.01 to 0.1%). This sequence joins TRBV27 and TRBJ1-3; the TCRdb D gene call, TRBD1, has no DNA to confirm it. Germline values: CDR1 MNHEY, CDR2 SMNVEV (reference sequence). This CDR3 is 14 amino acids long. This entry has no DNA. The CDR3 spells CASRTGVEGNTIYF.

Measured by frequency, this clone is medium-sized. The chain joins TRBV14 to TRBJ2-2; TCRdb calls TRBD2, which cannot be checked without DNA. Per the germline V gene, CDR1 is SGHDN and CDR2 is FVKESK. The CDR3 extends over 17 amino acids. There is no recorded DNA. The CDR3 reads CASSKTGTRYYTGELFF.

This clone is large by frequency. The gene calls are TRBV2 and TRBJ2-7; TCRdb proposes TRBD2, but this gene call is untestable without DNA. Germline loops: CDR1 SNHLY, CDR2 FYNNEI. This CDR3 has 15 residues. The record lacks a DNA sequence. CDR3 sequence reads: CASSETTYGSGEQYF.

This clone counts as medium-sized (0.01 to 0.1%) by frequency. This sequence joins TRBV7-8 and TRBJ2-7. The CDR3 extends over 15 amino acids. The coding DNA is unavailable. In germline, CDR1 is SGHVS, CDR2 FQNEAQ. The CDR3 loop reads CASSLAGTAAYEQYF.

CDR3 sequence: CASAETDLEQYV. The rearrangement joins TRBV6-1 to TRBJ2-7; TCRdb selects TRBD2, and the lack of DNA leaves this call unchecked. The CDR3 contains 12 residues. No DNA appears here. The germline V gene encodes CDR1 MNHNS and CDR2 SASEGT.